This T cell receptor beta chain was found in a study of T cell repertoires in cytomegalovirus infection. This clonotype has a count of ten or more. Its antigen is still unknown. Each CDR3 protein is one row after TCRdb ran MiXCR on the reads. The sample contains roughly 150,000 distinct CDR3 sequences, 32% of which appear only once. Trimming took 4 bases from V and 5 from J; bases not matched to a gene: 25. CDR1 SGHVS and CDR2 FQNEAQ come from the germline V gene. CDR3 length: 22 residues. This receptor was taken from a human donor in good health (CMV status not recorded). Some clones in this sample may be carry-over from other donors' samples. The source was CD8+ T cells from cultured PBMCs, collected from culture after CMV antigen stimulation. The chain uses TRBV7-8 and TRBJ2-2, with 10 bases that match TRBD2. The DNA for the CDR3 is TGTGCCAGCAGCTCCATGCTGGTCTTTATGGGAGCGGGGGGGCCTAATACCGGGGAGCTGTTTTTT. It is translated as CASSSMLVFMGAGGPNTGELFF.